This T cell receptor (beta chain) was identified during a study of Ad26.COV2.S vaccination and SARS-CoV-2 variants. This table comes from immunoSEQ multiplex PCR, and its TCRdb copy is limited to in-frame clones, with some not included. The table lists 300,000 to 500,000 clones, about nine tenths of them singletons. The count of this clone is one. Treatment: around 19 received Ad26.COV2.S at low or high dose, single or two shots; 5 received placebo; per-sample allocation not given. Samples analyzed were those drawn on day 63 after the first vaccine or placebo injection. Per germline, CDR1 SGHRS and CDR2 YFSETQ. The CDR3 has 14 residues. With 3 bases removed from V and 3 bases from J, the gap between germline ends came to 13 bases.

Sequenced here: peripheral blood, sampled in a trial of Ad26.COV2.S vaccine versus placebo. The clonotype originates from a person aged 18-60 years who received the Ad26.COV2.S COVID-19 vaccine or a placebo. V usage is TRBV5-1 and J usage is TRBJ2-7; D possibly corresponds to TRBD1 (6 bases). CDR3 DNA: TGCGCCAGCAGCTCTCCGGGACAAGGCTACGAGCAGTACTTC. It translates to CASSSPGQGYEQYF.